The 22 T cell receptor beta chains listed next were all sequenced from one sample in a study of blood T cell repertoires in COVID-19. Libraries were prepared by immunoSEQ multiplex PCR; TCRdb keeps only in-frame clonotypes and omits some of them. Among tens of thousands of clones, approximately 78% were seen once, and the ten largest hold 25% to 30%. The sample consisted of peripheral blood. These receptor sequences come from a human donor in a cohort sampled during active COVID-19.

J is TRBJ2-5 and V is TRBV3-1 (or the pseudogene TRBV3-2); D is perhaps TRBD1 (6 bases). This CDR3 region has 14 residues. Germline V gives CDR1 LGHDT, CDR2 YNNKEL (reference sequence). V dropped 1 base and J dropped 3 bases, with 9 bases sitting between them. The CDR3 DNA sequence: TGTGCCAGCAGCCAAGGGAACAGGGAAGAGACCCAGTACTTC. It is translated as CASSQGNREETQYF.

V usage is TRBV7-2 and J usage is TRBJ2-7, with 9 bases identical to TRBD1. Germline V gene sequence: CDR1 SGHTA, CDR2 FQGNSA. The CDR3 runs 16 residues. J gave up 7 bases and V 4 bases, and 14 bases lay outside the gene matches. Here the CDR3 reads CASSWQGLRQGGEQYF. The CDR3 DNA follows: TGTGCCAGCAGCTGGCAGGGTCTAAGACAGGGGGGGGAGCAGTACTTC.

The chain uses TRBV4-1 and TRBJ1-5, with 8 nucleotides matching TRBD1. CDR1 is MGHRA, CDR2 YSYEKL, per germline. Trimming cost V 0 bases and J 1 base; bases outside gene matches: 11. This CDR3 comprises 19 residues. CDR3 sequence: CASSQEVSAGGLSNQPQHF. The CDR3 DNA follows: TGCGCCAGCAGCCAAGAGGTTTCGGCAGGGGGCCTGAGCAATCAGCCCCAGCATTTT.

The chain's CDR3 is CASSSRGASSYNEQFF. CDR3 nucleotides: TGTGCCAGCAGCTCGCGGGGGGCGAGCTCCTACAATGAGCAGTTCTTC. This chain joins TRBV9 and TRBJ2-1, with 8 bases lining up with TRBD2. From germline, CDR1 is SGDLS and CDR2 YYNGEE. The V gene end was trimmed by 4 bases and the J gene end by 0 bases; junction bases not matched to a gene: 6. This CDR3 is 16 amino acids long. The complete variable domain, with remaining parts taken from reference TRBV9 and TRBJ2-1, reads DSGVTQTPKHLITATGQRVTLRCSPRSGDLSVYWYQQSLDQGLQFLIQYYNGEERAKGNILERFSAQQFPDLHSELNLSSLELGDSALYFCASSSRGASSYNEQFFGPGTRLTVL.

The DNA for the CDR3 is TGTGCCAGCAGCCCGTCCATGACAGGGGAGCTGTTTTTT. Translation gives CASSPSMTGELFF. The chain combines TRBV5-6 with TRBJ2-2, with D uncertain. CDR3 length: 13 amino acids. Germline CDR1 SGHDT, CDR2 YYEEEE. The ends were cut back, 4 bases at V and 8 bases at J, with 12 bases in the middle. Variable domain in full (rest from reference TRBV5-6 and TRBJ2-2): DAGVTQSPTHLIKTRGQQVTLRCSPKSGHDTVSWYQQALGQGPQFIFQYYEEEERQRGNFPDRFSGHQFPNYSSELNVNALLLGDSALYLCASSPSMTGELFFGEGSRLTVL.

The rearrangement joins TRBV5-6 to TRBJ1-1, with TRBD1 as a possible D gene (5 bases). This CDR3 is built from 14 residues. The V end was cut by 4 bases, the J end by 5 bases, with 15 bases between. The germline V gene has CDR1 SGHDT and CDR2 YYEEEE. This chain's CDR3 is CASSQGPRGTEAFF. The CDR3 DNA sequence: TGTGCCAGCAGCCAGGGTCCTAGGGGTACTGAAGCTTTCTTT.

In its sample, this clone was seen a few times. The rearrangement uses TRBV2 and TRBJ1-2; possible D gene TRBD1, 5 bases. CDR1 SNHLY and CDR2 FYNNEI come from the germline V gene. V was cut by 7 bases and J by 8 bases, with 17 bases left in between. The CDR3 runs to 13 residues. In nucleotides, the CDR3 is TGTGCCAGCAACCGACAGCCCGTTGGAGGCTACACCTTC. This translates into CASNRQPVGGYTF.

This clone is classed as medium-sized (0.01 to 0.1%). The chain recombines TRBV2 with TRBJ2-1; 10 positions match TRBD2. Germline V gene lookup returns CDR1 SNHLY and CDR2 FYNNEI. CDR3 length equals 15 residues. Trimming took 4 bases from V and 3 from J; bases not matched to a gene: 3. The CDR3 loop is CASSGASGGYNEQFF. In nucleotides, the CDR3 is TGTGCCAGCAGTGGGGCTAGCGGGGGCTACAATGAGCAGTTCTTC.

The chain has TRBV6-5 and TRBJ2-7, with TRBD2 as a possible D gene (5 bases). Germline CDR1 MNHEY, CDR2 SVGAGI. Trimming removed 5 bases from V and 0 bases from J, with 14 bases in between. This CDR3 contains 15 residues. CDR3 nucleotide sequence: TGTGCCAGCAGTCCCTCGGGGTACCGCTCCTACGAGCAGTACTTC. Protein sequence: CASSPSGYRSYEQYF.

This clone showed up just once. V gene TRBV30 combines with J gene TRBJ1-5, with D perhaps TRBD1 (6 bases). The CDR3 totals 15 residues. From germline, CDR1 is GTSNPN and CDR2 SVGIG (reference sequence). The V gene lost 1 base and the J gene lost 5 bases, with 15 bases spanning the gap. The CDR3 sequence: CAWSEGVGGYQPQHF. As DNA, the CDR3 is TGTGCCTGGAGTGAGGGAGTAGGGGGTTATCAGCCCCAGCATTTT. The complete variable domain, with remaining parts taken from reference TRBV30 and TRBJ1-5, reads SQTIHQWPATLVQPVGSPLSLECTVEGTSNPNLYWYRQAAGRGLQLLFYSVGIGQISSEVPQNLSASRPQDRQFILSSKKLLLSDSGFYLCAWSEGVGGYQPQHFGDGTRLSIL.

The rearrangement uses TRBV6-4 and TRBJ1-5; D gene unclear. The CDR3 loop spans 15 amino acids. Germline V gene sequence: CDR1 MRHNA, CDR2 SNTAGT. The V end lost 0 bases, the J end lost 6 bases, and 12 bases lay between the germline ends. The CDR3 here is CASSDSSGGLQPQHF. CDR3 nucleotides: TGTGCCAGCAGTGACTCCTCAGGAGGTCTTCAGCCCCAGCATTTT.

This clone was counted between two and nine times. The CDR3 sequence is CASGHEWNTEAFF. As DNA, the CDR3 is TGCGCCAGCGGCCACGAATGGAACACTGAAGCTTTCTTT. The chain carries TRBV5-1 and TRBJ1-1; D gene unclear. Trimming took 7 bases from V and 1 from J, leaving 11 bases between them. Germline loops: CDR1 SGHRS, CDR2 YFSETQ. This CDR3 contains 13 residues.

V is TRBV10-3 and J is TRBJ2-5, with 15 positions matching TRBD2. V shed 5 bases and J 5 bases; nucleotides not matched to a gene: 9. CDR1 and CDR2 from the germline V gene are ENHRY and SYGVKD. This CDR3 is built from 17 residues. CDR3 residues: CAISPGTSGGPGETQYF. For the CDR3, the DNA is TGTGCCATCAGTCCCGGGACTAGCGGGGGGCCGGGGGAGACCCAGTACTTC.

The CDR3 nucleotides are TGTGCCTCTGAGGCGGGGTTTAACACAGATACGCAGTATTTT. It specifies CASEAGFNTDTQYF. V gene TRBV30 combines with J gene TRBJ2-3; TRBD2 is a possible D gene (6 bases). The germline V gene has CDR1 GTSNPN and CDR2 SVGIG (reference sequence). The V gene lost 7 bases and the J gene lost 2 bases, with 16 bases spanning the gap. This CDR3 has 14 residues.

The chain links TRBV11-2 to TRBJ2-7; the D gene is possibly TRBD1 (6 bases). The CDR3 has 14 amino acids. Germline CDR1 reads SGHAT; CDR2 reads FQNNGV. The V and J ends lost 5 bases and 1 base respectively, with 12 bases between them. The CDR3: CASSEYRVSYEQYF. The CDR3, as DNA: TGTGCCAGCAGCGAGTACAGGGTTTCCTACGAGCAGTACTTC.

This CDR3 reads CASSLGRGRLNEQFF. The DNA of the CDR3 is TGTGCCAGCAGCTTAGGGCGGGGCCGACTCAATGAGCAGTTCTTC. The chain joins TRBV7-9 to TRBJ2-1; perhaps TRBD2 as D (6 bases). Germline V gene sequence: CDR1 SEHNR, CDR2 FQNEAQ (reference sequence). Trimming pared 1 base from V and 6 bases from J, leaving 13 bases between. CDR3 length: 15 residues.

J is TRBJ2-7 and V is TRBV4-1; 10 nucleotides align to TRBD1. The CDR3 spans 14 residues. Germline V gene sequence: CDR1 MGHRA, CDR2 YSYEKL. V was clipped by 5 bases and J by 6 bases; unmatched bases: 7. CDR3 in amino acids: CASSSPGQGFEQYF. The CDR3, as DNA: TGCGCCAGCAGCAGCCCGGGACAGGGGTTCGAGCAGTACTTC.

The genes are TRBV5-1 and TRBJ1-4; TRBD1 aligns across 7 bases. CDR3 length: 15 amino acids. The V gene's germline CDR1 is SGHRS and CDR2 YFSETQ. J lost 7 bases, V lost 5 bases, and 11 bases had no gene match. CDR3 sequence (DNA): TGCGCCAGCAGAGGACAGGACTCTAGAAGTGAAAAACTGTTTTTT. Residues: CASRGQDSRSEKLFF. Based on the CDR3 plus reference TRBV5-1 and TRBJ1-4, the full variable domain is KAGVTQTPRYLIKTRGQQVTLSCSPISGHRSVSWYQQTPGQGLQFLFEYFSETQRNKGNFPGRFSGRQFSNSRSEMNVSTLELGDSALYLCASRGQDSRSEKLFFGSGTQLSVL.

The chain carries TRBV12-3 or TRBV12-4 and TRBJ1-2; D unclear. There are 13 residues in the CDR3. The V and J ends lost 6 bases and 0 bases respectively, with 8 bases between them. The CDR3 sequence is CASRPTPNYGYTF. CDR3 DNA sequence: TGTGCCAGCAGGCCCACACCTAACTATGGCTACACCTTC.

The chain couples TRBV5-1 to TRBJ1-1; 10 nucleotides match TRBD1. After removal of 0 bases from V and 11 bases from J, the junction contained 7 bases not matched to a gene. The CDR3 has 14 amino acids. The germline gives CDR1 SGHRS, CDR2 YFSETQ. The CDR3 sequence is CASSLGQGAYEAFF. The CDR3 coding sequence is TGCGCCAGCAGCTTGGGACAGGGGGCTTATGAGGCTTTCTTT.

This sequence joins TRBV2 and TRBJ2-5, with 9 nucleotides matching TRBD2. V trimming: 3 bases; J trimming: 5 bases; junction bases outside the gene matches: 7. There are 15 residues in the CDR3. The germline CDR1 and CDR2 sequences are SNHLY and FYNNEI. This CDR3 is CASSDPSGDRETQYF. The CDR3 DNA reads TGTGCCAGCAGTGACCCTAGCGGGGACCGGGAGACCCAGTACTTC.

The rearrangement uses TRBV21-1 and TRBJ2-7; no DNA check was done on the table's D call, TRBD1. TRBV21-1 is listed as a pseudogene. This CDR3 has 15 residues. CDR3 sequence: CASSKARDSYYEQYF. The CDR3 DNA is TGTGCCAGCAGCAAAGCGAGAGACAGCTATTACGAGCAGTACTTC.